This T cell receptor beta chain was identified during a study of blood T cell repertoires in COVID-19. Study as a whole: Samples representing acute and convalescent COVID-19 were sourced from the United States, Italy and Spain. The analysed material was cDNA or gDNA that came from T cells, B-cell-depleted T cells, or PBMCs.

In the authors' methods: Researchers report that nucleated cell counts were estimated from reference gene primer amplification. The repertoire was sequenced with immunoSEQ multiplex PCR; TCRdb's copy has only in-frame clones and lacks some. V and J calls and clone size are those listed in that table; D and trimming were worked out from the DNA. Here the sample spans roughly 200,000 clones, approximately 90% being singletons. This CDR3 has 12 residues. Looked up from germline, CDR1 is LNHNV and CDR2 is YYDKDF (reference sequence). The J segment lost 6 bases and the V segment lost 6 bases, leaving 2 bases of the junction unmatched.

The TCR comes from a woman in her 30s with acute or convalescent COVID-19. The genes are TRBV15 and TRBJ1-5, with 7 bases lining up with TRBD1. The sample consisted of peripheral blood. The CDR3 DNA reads TGTGCCACCAGGCAGGGGGGTCAGCCCCAGCATTTT. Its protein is CATRQGGQPQHF. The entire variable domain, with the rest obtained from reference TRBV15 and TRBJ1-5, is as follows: DAMVIQNPRYQVTQFGKPVTLSCSQTLNHNVMYWYQQKSSQAPKLLFHYYDKDFNNEADTPDNFQSRRPNTSFCFLDIRSPGLGDTAMYLCATRQGGQPQHFGDGTRLSIL.